A selection of T cell receptor beta chains follows, all from one sample in a study of blood T cell repertoires in COVID-19. Generated by immunoSEQ multiplex PCR, the TCRdb table keeps only in-frame clones and is missing some. This table has some 160,000 clones, around 90% appearing once. The sample was peripheral blood. Receptors originate from a woman aged 80 or older with COVID-19, enrolled during active disease. Both conserved end residues are part of each CDR3. D genes are given only for firm matches. Expanded clones get a size class; other rows say once, few or many, or leave the size out.

j_call: TRBJ2-3; v_call: TRBV7-3; d_call: NA; clone_size: once; cdr3_aa: CASSLGASTDTQYF; cdr3_nt: TGTGCCAGCAGCTTAGGAGCTAGCACAGATACGCAGTATTTT
j_call: TRBJ1-6; v_call: TRBV11-2; d_call: NA; clone_size: NA; cdr3_aa: CASSLGARVRNSPLHF; cdr3_nt: TGTGCCAGCAGCTTAGGGGCCAGGGTGCGTAATTCACCCCTCCACTTT
j_call: TRBJ2-1; v_call: TRBV10-3; d_call: NA; clone_size: NA; cdr3_aa: CAISEGQTTSYNEQFF; cdr3_nt: TGTGCCATCAGTGAGGGACAGACTACCTCCTACAATGAGCAGTTCTTC
j_call: TRBJ2-1; v_call: TRBV27; d_call: NA; clone_size: NA; cdr3_aa: CASRTNKRVYDEQFF; cdr3_nt: TGTGCCAGCAGGACGAACAAGAGGGTTTACGATGAGCAGTTCTTC
j_call: TRBJ2-5; v_call: TRBV29-1; d_call: NA; clone_size: NA; cdr3_aa: CSVAAGDGQETQYF; cdr3_nt: TGCAGCGTTGCCGCAGGGGATGGGCAAGAGACCCAGTACTTC
j_call: TRBJ1-6; v_call: TRBV28; d_call: TRBD1; clone_size: NA; cdr3_aa: CASSRRTGPNSPLHF; cdr3_nt: TGTGCCAGCAGCCGGAGGACAGGGCCTAATTCACCCCTCCACTTT
j_call: TRBJ1-1; v_call: TRBV7-9; d_call: TRBD1; clone_size: NA; cdr3_aa: CASSLTGTENTEAFF; cdr3_nt: TGTGCCAGCAGCTTGACCGGGACAGAGAACACTGAAGCTTTCTTT
j_call: TRBJ2-1; v_call: TRBV5-1; d_call: TRBD1; clone_size: NA; cdr3_aa: CASSFVTGQGRVSYNEQFF; cdr3_nt: TGCGCCAGCAGCTTCGTCACGGGACAGGGGAGGGTTTCCTACAATGAGCAGTTCTTC
j_call: TRBJ2-2; v_call: TRBV5-6; d_call: NA; clone_size: NA; cdr3_aa: CASSLSPGGDTGELFF; cdr3_nt: TGTGCCAGCAGCTTGTCTCCCGGCGGAGACACCGGGGAGCTGTTTTTT
j_call: TRBJ1-1; v_call: TRBV20-1; d_call: NA; clone_size: NA; cdr3_aa: CSARALTEAFF; cdr3_nt: TGCAGTGCTAGAGCCCTCACTGAAGCTTTCTTT
j_call: TRBJ2-7; v_call: TRBV4-3; d_call: TRBD2; clone_size: NA; cdr3_aa: CASSQAASGRKQYF; cdr3_nt: TGCGCCAGCAGCCAAGCCGCTAGCGGGAGAAAGCAGTACTTC
j_call: TRBJ2-7; v_call: TRBV7-2; d_call: TRBD2; clone_size: NA; cdr3_aa: CASSRGGEPTYEQYF; cdr3_nt: TGTGCCAGCAGCCGGGGGGGTGAGCCCACCTACGAGCAGTACTTC
j_call: TRBJ1-1; v_call: TRBV29-1; d_call: NA; clone_size: NA; cdr3_aa: CSVGGVDTEAFF; cdr3_nt: TGCAGCGTTGGGGGGGTGGACACTGAAGCTTTCTTT
j_call: TRBJ1-6; v_call: TRBV4-2; d_call: NA; clone_size: NA; cdr3_aa: CASSQDLFQPGGSPLHF; cdr3_nt: TGTGCCAGCAGCCAAGATCTATTCCAGCCCGGCGGGTCACCCCTCCACTTT
j_call: TRBJ1-1; v_call: TRBV29-1; d_call: NA; clone_size: NA; cdr3_aa: CSALERQFEAFF; cdr3_nt: TGCAGCGCCCTGGAAAGACAGTTTGAAGCTTTCTTT
j_call: TRBJ1-3; v_call: TRBV18; d_call: TRBD1; clone_size: NA; cdr3_aa: CASSPTGSSGNTIYF; cdr3_nt: TGTGCCAGCTCACCGACAGGGAGCTCTGGAAACACCATATATTTT